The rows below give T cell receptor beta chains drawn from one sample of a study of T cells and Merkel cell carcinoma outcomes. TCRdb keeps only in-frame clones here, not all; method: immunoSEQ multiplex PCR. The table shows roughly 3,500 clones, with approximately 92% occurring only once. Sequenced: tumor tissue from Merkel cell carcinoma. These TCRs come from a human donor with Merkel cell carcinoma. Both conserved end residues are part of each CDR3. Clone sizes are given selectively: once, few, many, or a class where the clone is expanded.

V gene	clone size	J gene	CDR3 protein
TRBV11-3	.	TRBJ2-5	CASSLGARPQETQYF
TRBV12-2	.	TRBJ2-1	CASRSLAGGPNEQFF
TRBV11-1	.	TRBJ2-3	CASSLGPGTSTDTQYF
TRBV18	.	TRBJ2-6	CTSSPEVFSSEANVLTF
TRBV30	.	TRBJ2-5	CAWKGSETQYF
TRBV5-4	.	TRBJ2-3	CASSLVNRVGQYF
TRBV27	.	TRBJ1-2	CASSNRVGNYGYTF
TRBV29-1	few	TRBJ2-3	CSVSGPSGTADTQYF
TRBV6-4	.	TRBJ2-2	CASSLDGSGTGELFF
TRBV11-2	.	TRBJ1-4	CASSLPVGNEKLFF